The next 25 T cell receptor beta chains were all read from a single sample in a study of cytomegalovirus exposure and HLA in healthy donors. Vbeta (60) and Jbeta (13) primers were used in the PCR. Produced via immunoSEQ multiplex PCR; TCRdb's table is partial and in-frame only. The table shows fewer than 110,000 clones, with roughly three quarters occurring only once. The sequenced material came from PBMCs. Receptors originate from a man younger than 35 in good health and CMV-seronegative.

The chain links TRBV10-2 to TRBJ2-2; TRBD1 agrees at 9 bases. The junction had 5 bases not matched to a gene; V was cut back by 8 bases and J by 4 bases. This CDR3 region has 14 residues. Germline V gives CDR1 WSHSY, CDR2 SAAADI. CDR3 sequence (DNA): TGCGCCAGCGCCCGGGACAGGGTCACCGGGGAGCTGTTTTTT. Its translation: CASARDRVTGELFF.

This clone was observed once. The chain joins TRBV10-3 to TRBJ2-7; 8 bases are a match to TRBD1. The CDR3 totals 15 residues. Trimming cost V 7 bases and J 3 bases; bases outside gene matches: 11. Germline values: CDR1 ENHRY, CDR2 SYGVKD. CDR3: CAINPRETGVYEQYF. For the CDR3, the DNA is TGTGCCATCAACCCACGGGAGACAGGGGTCTACGAGCAGTACTTC.

The chain links TRBV4-3 to TRBJ1-1; D not resolved. The V gene's germline CDR1 is LGHNA and CDR2 YSLEER. V lost 1 base and J lost 6, with 15 bases in between. The CDR3 has 15 residues. The CDR3 DNA sequence: TGCGCCAGCAGCCAAGTTGCGGGGAAGATCCCTGAAGCTTTCTTT. This encodes CASSQVAGKIPEAFF.

V usage is TRBV6-5 and J usage is TRBJ1-2, with TRBD1 identical over 7 bases. The CDR3 spans 14 residues. With V trimmed by 9 bases and J by 4 bases, 11 bases remained unmatched. Germline V CDR1 and CDR2: MNHEY, SVGAGI. CDR3 in amino acids: CASRPIGTVYGYTF. CDR3 DNA sequence: TGTGCCAGTCGCCCGATAGGGACAGTCTATGGCTACACCTTC.

This sequence joins TRBV5-6 and TRBJ1-2, with 8 bases aligning to TRBD1. CDR1 and CDR2 (germline): SGHDT, YYEEEE. CDR3 length equals 16 residues. The junction had 15 bases not matched to a gene; V was cut back by 4 bases and J by 7 bases. This CDR3 is CASSAFQGAGFGGYTF. DNA of the CDR3: TGTGCCAGCAGCGCGTTTCAGGGGGCGGGCTTCGGTGGCTACACCTTC.

V gene TRBV9 combines with J gene TRBJ2-2; no clear D. CDR1 SGDLS and CDR2 YYNGEE come from the germline V gene. This CDR3 has 13 residues. With 4 bases removed from V and 2 bases from J, the gap between germline ends came to 6 bases. The CDR3 protein is CASSPLNTGELFF. The CDR3 bases are TGTGCCAGCAGCCCCCTCAACACCGGGGAGCTGTTTTTT.

The J gene is TRBJ2-1, the V gene TRBV7-2; weak D call: TRBD2 (6 bases). The CDR3 consists of 14 residues. The germline gives CDR1 SGHTA, CDR2 FQGNSA. Between the trimmed V and J ends, which lost 7 bases and 0 bases, there was a span of 10 bases. Here the CDR3 DNA reads TGTGCCAGCATGCGGGAAAGCTCCTACAATGAGCAGTTCTTC. It specifies CASMRESSYNEQFF. Variable domain in full (rest from reference TRBV7-2 and TRBJ2-1): GAGVSQSPSNKVTEKGKDVELRCDPISGHTALYWYRQSLGQGLEFLIYFQGNSAPDKSGLPSDRFSAERTGGSVSTLTIQRTQQEDSAVYLCASMRESSYNEQFFGPGTRLTVL.

A remark on this clone: In the same sample, other DNA sequences code for this CDR3. J is TRBJ1-2 and V is TRBV9; 7 bases are a match to TRBD1. The CDR3 extends over 13 amino acids. Germline V gene lookup returns CDR1 SGDLS and CDR2 YYNGEE. Germline trimming cut 0 bases from V and 8 bases from J; bases unmatched to any gene: 4. CDR3 nucleotides: TGTGCCAGCAGCGTAGATCAGGGGGGCGGCTACACCTTC. This sequence encodes CASSVDQGGGYTF.

The genes are TRBV2 and TRBJ1-5, with 7 bases matching TRBD1. CDR1 is SNHLY, CDR2 FYNNEI, per germline. Trimming at V came to 6 bases and at J to 3 bases, leaving 5 bases not matched to a gene. The CDR3 runs to 14 residues. CDR3 amino acids: CASSTDRANQPQHF. Written as DNA, the CDR3 is TGTGCCAGCAGCACCGACAGGGCCAATCAGCCCCAGCATTTT.

The chain has TRBV6-5 and TRBJ2-5; TRBD2 is a possible D gene (5 bases). The assigned J gene may be wrong: the sequence end matches TRBJ2-7 better. The CDR3 totals 12 residues. Germline V gene lookup returns CDR1 MNHEY and CDR2 SVGAGI. DNA of the CDR3: TGTGCCAGCAGTGACACTAGACACGAGCAGTACTTC. Translating gives CASSDTRHEQYF.

Concerning this clone: At one end the junction does not follow the germline gene, possibly because of a read error. The rearrangement links TRBV7-9 to TRBJ1-2, with 8 positions matching TRBD1. Looked up from germline, CDR1 is SEHNR and CDR2 is FQNEAQ (reference sequence). There are 16 residues in the CDR3. The CDR3 region has the DNA TGTGCCAGCAGCGTAGGGGACAGGACTGCTAACTATGGCTACCCCTTC. Its translation: CASSVGDRTANYGYPF.

The rearrangement uses TRBV4-2 and TRBJ2-3; D perhaps matches TRBD1 (6 bases). Per the germline V gene, CDR1 is LGHNA and CDR2 is YNFKEQ. V was cut by 8 bases and J by 2 bases, with 20 bases left in between. The CDR3 length is 16 residues. The CDR3 sequence is CASAGPTGKSTDTQYF. DNA for the CDR3: TGTGCCAGCGCCGGACCCACAGGGAAGTCCACAGATACGCAGTATTTT.

This chain uses TRBV5-6 with TRBJ2-2, with 9 nucleotides matching TRBD1. This CDR3 comprises 14 residues. Losses at the gene ends were 3 bases for V and 5 bases for J; bases not matched to a gene: 2. The V gene's germline CDR1 is SGHDT and CDR2 YYEEEE. In DNA, the CDR3 is TGTGCCAGCAGCTGGGGGACAGGGACCGGGGAGCTGTTTTTT. Protein: CASSWGTGTGELFF.

This chain joins TRBV10-3 and TRBJ2-1, with 8 positions matching TRBD2. Trimming removed 6 bases from V and 0 bases from J; junction bases left unmatched: 4. CDR3 length equals 15 residues. Germline V gene sequence: CDR1 ENHRY, CDR2 SYGVKD. CDR3 sequence (DNA): TGTGCCATCAGGGAGCGGGGGTCCTCCTACAATGAGCAGTTCTTC. It translates to CAIRERGSSYNEQFF.

This clone was observed once. V usage is TRBV5-4 and J usage is TRBJ2-5, with a weak D call TRBD2 (6 bases). The germline CDR1 and CDR2 sequences are SGHNT and YYREEE (reference sequence). The V end lost 4 bases, the J end lost 0 bases, and 16 bases lay between the germline ends. CDR3 length equals 16 residues. This CDR3 is CASSLRFGDYQETQYF. CDR3 nucleotides: TGTGCCAGCAGCCTTAGGTTCGGGGACTACCAAGAGACCCAGTACTTC.

The table lists this clone with a few counts. The V call is TRBV5-6, the J call TRBJ1-3; possible D gene TRBD1, 6 bases. Trimming shortened V by 3 bases and J by 4 bases, and 20 bases separated the two germline ends. This CDR3 has 17 residues. CDR1 is SGHDT and CDR2 is YYEEEE in the germline V gene. CDR3 sequence reads: CASSSTNGGARGNTIYF. CDR3 sequence (DNA): TGTGCCAGCAGCTCTACGAATGGGGGGGCGAGAGGAAACACCATATATTTT.

The chain links TRBV7-2 to TRBJ1-4; D is ambiguous. V was pared by 0 bases and J by 7 bases, with 6 bases between. The germline V gene encodes CDR1 SGHTA and CDR2 FQGNSA. This CDR3 region has 13 residues. The CDR3 loop is CASSLAGGEKLFF. CDR3 sequence (DNA): TGTGCCAGCAGCTTAGCCGGCGGTGAAAAACTGTTTTTT.

V is TRBV19 and J is TRBJ2-5; 9 bases map to TRBD2. CDR1 LNHDA and CDR2 SQIVND come from the germline V gene (reference sequence). Trimming at V came to 3 bases and at J to 1 base, leaving 0 bases not matched to a gene. The CDR3 has 14 amino acids. The CDR3 loop is CASSISGGQETQYF. The DNA of the CDR3 is TGTGCCAGTAGTATTAGCGGGGGCCAAGAGACCCAGTACTTC.

The V call is TRBV4-1, the J call TRBJ1-6; D is undetermined. The germline gives CDR1 MGHRA, CDR2 YSYEKL. With 0 bases removed from V and 11 bases from J, the gap between germline ends came to 8 bases. This CDR3 is 13 amino acids long. Here the CDR3 DNA reads TGCGCCAGCAGCCAAGAGAAGAGGACACCCCTCCACTTT. Its protein product is CASSQEKRTPLHF.

The DNA for the CDR3 is TGTGCCAGCAGCCAGGGGGACCAGATCTCCTACGAGCAGTACTTC. It codes for CASSQGDQISYEQYF. J is TRBJ2-7 and V is TRBV9, with 7 bases identical to TRBD1. Per the germline V gene, CDR1 is SGDLS and CDR2 is YYNGEE. With V trimmed by 4 bases and J by 0 bases, 7 bases remained unmatched. CDR3 size: 15 residues.

This chain links TRBV6-5 with TRBJ1-5, with D unclear. V lost 3 bases and J lost 6, with 9 bases in between. The V gene's germline CDR1 is MNHEY and CDR2 SVGAGI. This CDR3 is 13 amino acids long. Here the CDR3 reads CASSYPRGQPQHF. The CDR3 nucleotides read TGTGCCAGCAGTTATCCGAGAGGTCAGCCCCAGCATTTT.

CDR3 protein: CASSVRGGGANNEQFF. Written as DNA, the CDR3 is TGTGCCAGCAGCGTTAGGGGCGGGGGGGCGAACAATGAGCAGTTCTTC. The rearrangement links TRBV9 to TRBJ2-1, with TRBD2 identical over 9 bases. CDR3 length equals 16 residues. Germline CDR1 SGDLS, CDR2 YYNGEE. V was clipped by 2 bases and J by 5 bases; unmatched bases: 8.

The chain has TRBV5-1 and TRBJ1-6; 9 positions agree with TRBD1. V trimming: 0 bases; J trimming: 5 bases; junction bases outside the gene matches: 3. Germline V lookup: CDR1 SGHRS, CDR2 YFSETQ. The CDR3 is 16 amino acids. CDR3 sequence (DNA): TGCGCCAGCAGCTTGGAGGGACAGGGACATAATTCACCCCTCCACTTT. Its translation is CASSLEGQGHNSPLHF.

The J gene is TRBJ2-1, the V gene TRBV5-1; 7 positions agree with TRBD1. Trimming at V came to 4 bases and at J to 8 bases, leaving 9 bases not matched to a gene. There are 14 residues in the CDR3. Germline CDR1 is SGHRS and CDR2 is YFSETQ. CDR3 DNA: TGCGCCAGCAGCCCCCTGACAGGGACCGATGAGCAGTTCTTC. Protein: CASSPLTGTDEQFF.

This clone appeared once. The chain carries TRBV4-1 and TRBJ2-2; weak D call: TRBD1 (5 bases). Germline V lookup: CDR1 MGHRA, CDR2 YSYEKL. The CDR3 sequence is 15 residues long. The V and J ends lost 0 bases and 4 bases respectively, with 9 bases between them. In nucleotides, the CDR3 is TGCGCCAGCAGCCAAGACGACAGCAGCACCGGGGAGCTGTTTTTT. This codes for CASSQDDSSTGELFF.